The T cell receptor (beta chain) described here comes from a study of multiple sclerosis patients with progressive multifocal leukoencephalopathy. Here immunoSEQ multiplex PCR was the method, and the copy in TCRdb shows in-frame clones only, minus some. This sample has approximately 30,000 clones; 87% occur once, and the top ten carry 5.7%. Study results and caveats: Clones expanded at PML were already present before and during natalizumab.

To note about this clone: Its antigen is unidentified.

The time point denotes: time of PML onset. The V and J ends lost 3 bases and 2 bases, in that order; junction bases with no gene match: 11. There are 18 residues in the CDR3. The germline V gene has CDR1 MGHRA and CDR2 YSYEKL. The sequences come from PBMCs, collected from a patient treated with natalizumab. This sequence joins TRBV4-1 and TRBJ2-2; 8 bases map to TRBD2. The clonotype comes from a woman between 40 and 55 years old with progressive multifocal leukoencephalopathy. CDR3 coding DNA: TGCGCCAGCAGCCAGTTTCCCCCAGCGGGGGCTAACACCGGGGAGCTGTTTTTT. It translates to CASSQFPPAGANTGELFF.